The clone carrying this TCR beta chain was recorded at least ten times. This specimen comes from a study of T-cell reconstitution after alpha-beta-depleted transplantation in children. With 2 bases clipped from V and 7 bases from J, the junction kept 9 bases outside the gene matches. The CDR3 contains 15 residues. Germline CDR1 reads DFQATT; CDR2 reads SNEGSKA (reference sequence). It was with unique molecular identifiers that the TCRbeta library was prepared. TCRdb called the PCR reads again in MiXCR, with one record for every CDR3 protein. The profile shows about 610,000 distinct CDR3 sequences, over 9.5% of them singletons.

The input for sequencing was PBMCs from the stem cell graft donor, taken from the stem cell graft. This clonotype originated in a human donor who donated a stem cell graft to a child with acute myeloid leukemia. The chain links TRBV20-1 to TRBJ2-3; TRBD2 agrees at 10 bases. The CDR3 spells CSARWSLAGVYTQYF. CDR3 nucleotides: TGCAGTGCTAGATGGTCTCTAGCGGGAGTATATACGCAGTATTTT.